One sample yielded the 17 T cell receptor beta chains listed below, sequenced in a study of blood T cell repertoires in COVID-19. TCRdb keeps only in-frame clones here, not all; method: immunoSEQ multiplex PCR. The table lists over 35,000 clones, roughly four fifths of them singletons. The sequencing input was peripheral blood. The origin of the receptors is a middle-aged man with active or convalescent COVID-19.

The chain is built from TRBV28 and TRBJ2-3, with 7 nucleotides matching TRBD1. Germline loops: CDR1 MDHEN, CDR2 SYDVKM. The CDR3 runs 16 residues. Unmatched junction bases numbered 9, after V lost 5 bases and J lost 1 base. CDR3 sequence: CASSRTGQVGTDTQYF. CDR3 bases: TGTGCCAGCAGTAGGACCGGACAGGTTGGCACAGATACGCAGTATTTT.

V is TRBV7-2 and J is TRBJ1-6; D possibly corresponds to TRBD1 (6 bases). CDR3 length: 13 residues. V was clipped by 2 bases and J by 10 bases, with 9 bases between them. The germline V gene encodes CDR1 SGHTA and CDR2 FQGNSA. The CDR3 loop is CASSLTGNSPLHF. CDR3 nucleotide sequence: TGTGCCAGCAGCTTAACAGGGAACTCACCCCTCCACTTT.

The rearrangement links TRBV30 to TRBJ1-2, with no clear D. The CDR3 contains 12 residues. V lost 0 bases, J lost 4 bases, and 6 bases lay in between. Germline V lookup: CDR1 GTSNPN, CDR2 SVGIG (reference sequence). CDR3 loop: CAWSVQVYGYTF. DNA of the CDR3: TGTGCCTGGAGTGTACAAGTCTATGGCTACACCTTC.

This clone has only a few counts. This rearrangement joins TRBV5-1 to TRBJ2-3, with D possibly being TRBD2 (6 bases). The CDR3 sequence is 17 residues long. Germline CDR1 SGHRS, CDR2 YFSETQ. Trimming removed 4 bases at V and 2 bases at J, with 20 bases between. The CDR3 reads CASSRIWEERYTDTQYF. For the CDR3, the DNA is TGCGCCAGCAGCCGCATTTGGGAGGAGCGGTACACAGATACGCAGTATTTT.

V is TRBV29-1 and J is TRBJ2-7; 9 positions match TRBD2. J was trimmed by 6 bases and V by 6 bases; bases with no gene match: 6. Germline V CDR1 and CDR2: SQVTM, ANQGSEA. CDR3 size: 12 residues. The CDR3 protein is CSVGGGAAEQYF. The CDR3 region has the DNA TGCAGCGTAGGCGGGGGGGCCGCCGAGCAGTACTTC.

Concerning this clone: A read error may produce the germline difference seen at one junction end. The rearrangement links TRBV30 to TRBJ2-5; D possibly corresponds to TRBD1 (6 bases). This CDR3 is 12 amino acids long. CDR1 GTSNPN and CDR2 SVGIG come from the germline V gene (reference sequence). The CDR3 spells CAWSELAVPGDF. The CDR3 DNA follows: TGTGCCTGGAGTGAGTTGGCGGTCCCAGGGGACTTC.

The J gene is TRBJ1-6, the V gene TRBV28, with 7 bases fitting TRBD1. CDR3 length: 15 residues. V lost 4 bases and J lost 7; bases outside the gene matches: 7. Germline assignment: CDR1 MDHEN and CDR2 SYDVKM. This CDR3 is CASSSPGQLNSPLHF. CDR3 coding DNA: TGTGCCAGCAGTTCCCCGGGACAGCTAAATTCACCCCTCCACTTT.

This sequence joins TRBV11-3 and TRBJ1-1; TRBD1 aligns across 8 bases. Germline trimming cut 4 bases from V and 10 bases from J; bases unmatched to any gene: 8. The CDR3 consists of 13 residues. The germline gives CDR1 SGHNT, CDR2 YENEEA. For the CDR3, the DNA is TGTGCCAGCAGCTCAGCAGGGGGCAGGGGAGCTTTCTTT. Amino acid sequence: CASSSAGGRGAFF.

V gene TRBV28 combines with J gene TRBJ2-1, with a weak D call TRBD1 (5 bases). Trimming took off 7 bases at V and 7 bases at J, with 11 bases between the two ends. Germline V CDR1 and CDR2: MDHEN, SYDVKM. The CDR3 runs 12 residues. The CDR3 DNA sequence: TGTGCCAGCAAAAGGGGTGCGAATGAGCAGTTCTTC. Amino acid sequence: CASKRGANEQFF.

V gene TRBV2 combines with J gene TRBJ2-1, with 7 bases aligning to TRBD2. Germline loops: CDR1 SNHLY, CDR2 FYNNEI. There are 14 residues in the CDR3. V was clipped by 1 base and J by 7 bases; unmatched bases: 4. The DNA for the CDR3 is TGTGCCAGCAGTGAAGGGTGGGAGGGTAATGAGCAGTTCTTC. This gives the protein CASSEGWEGNEQFF.

The CDR3 here is CASSLAEGRTQYF. The DNA of the CDR3 is TGCGCCAGCAGCTTGGCCGAGGGTCGGACCCAGTACTTC. V gene TRBV5-1 combines with J gene TRBJ2-5; D possibly corresponds to TRBD2 (5 bases). V was trimmed by 0 bases and J by 7 bases, leaving 10 bases between them. CDR3 length: 13 residues. CDR1 is SGHRS and CDR2 is YFSETQ in the germline V gene.

The chain has TRBV5-1 and TRBJ2-3; 9 nucleotides line up with TRBD2. Trimming removed 0 bases from V and 5 bases from J; junction bases left unmatched: 4. Germline lookup yields CDR1 SGHRS and CDR2 YFSETQ. The CDR3 is 15 amino acids. CDR3 DNA: TGCGCCAGCAGCTTGGTTAGCGGGAGTGGAGATACGCAGTATTTT. Encoded protein: CASSLVSGSGDTQYF.

This clone has just a few counts. This chain links TRBV27 with TRBJ1-2, with TRBD1 matching over 8 bases. Per germline, CDR1 MNHEY and CDR2 SMNVEV (reference sequence). The CDR3 is made up of 17 amino acids. The V and J ends lost 6 bases and 4 bases, in that order; junction bases with no gene match: 16. The CDR3 DNA reads as TGTGCCAGCAGGATGATAGGGACAGGCTCCACACTCTATGGCTACACCTTC. It translates to CASRMIGTGSTLYGYTF.

This chain connects TRBV6-4 to TRBJ1-4; TRBD1 aligns across 7 bases. CDR3 length equals 16 residues. Germline CDR1 reads MRHNA; CDR2 reads SNTAGT. The J segment lost 7 bases and the V segment lost 4 bases, leaving 12 bases of the junction unmatched. CDR3 protein: CASSALTGDLAEKLFF. CDR3 nucleotides: TGTGCCAGCAGTGCCCTCACAGGGGACCTAGCTGAAAAACTGTTTTTT.

The chain combines TRBV5-4 with TRBJ1-1, with TRBD1 as a possible D gene (6 bases). Deletions cut 4 bases from V and 0 bases from J, with 13 bases between. Germline V gene sequence: CDR1 SGHNT, CDR2 YYREEE (reference sequence). The CDR3 loop spans 15 amino acids. CDR3 bases: TGTGCCAGCAGCGGGGCAGGGGCGATGAACACTGAAGCTTTCTTT. It specifies CASSGAGAMNTEAFF.

This chain connects TRBV6-1 to TRBJ1-2; possible D gene TRBD1, 6 bases. With 2 bases removed from V and 2 bases from J, the gap between germline ends came to 6 bases. The CDR3 runs 13 residues. Per germline, CDR1 MNHNS and CDR2 SASEGT. In nucleotides, the CDR3 is TGTGCCAGCAGTGAAACAGGGAACTATGGCTACACCTTC. This codes for CASSETGNYGYTF.

This clone has just one count. The CDR3 is CASSLQVRGGYGYTF. CDR3 DNA sequence: TGTGCCAGCAGCCTACAGGTTCGCGGGGGCTATGGCTACACCTTC. The chain is built from TRBV28 and TRBJ1-2; D is possibly TRBD1 (5 bases). CDR1 is MDHEN and CDR2 is SYDVKM in the germline V gene. This CDR3 region has 15 residues. V dropped 6 bases and J dropped 4 bases, with 18 bases sitting between them.